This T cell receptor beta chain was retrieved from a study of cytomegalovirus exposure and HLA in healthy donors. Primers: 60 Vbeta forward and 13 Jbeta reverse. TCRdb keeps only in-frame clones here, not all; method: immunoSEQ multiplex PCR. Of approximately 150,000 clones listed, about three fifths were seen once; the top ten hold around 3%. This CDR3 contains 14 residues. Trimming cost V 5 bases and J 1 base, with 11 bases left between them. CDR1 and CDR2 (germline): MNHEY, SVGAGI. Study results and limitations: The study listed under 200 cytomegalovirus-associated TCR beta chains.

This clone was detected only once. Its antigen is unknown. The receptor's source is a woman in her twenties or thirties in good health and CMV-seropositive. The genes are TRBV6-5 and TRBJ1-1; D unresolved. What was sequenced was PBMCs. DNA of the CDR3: TGTGCCAGCAGTCCTCTTGTCGGGAACACTGAAGCTTTCTTT. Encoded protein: CASSPLVGNTEAFF.